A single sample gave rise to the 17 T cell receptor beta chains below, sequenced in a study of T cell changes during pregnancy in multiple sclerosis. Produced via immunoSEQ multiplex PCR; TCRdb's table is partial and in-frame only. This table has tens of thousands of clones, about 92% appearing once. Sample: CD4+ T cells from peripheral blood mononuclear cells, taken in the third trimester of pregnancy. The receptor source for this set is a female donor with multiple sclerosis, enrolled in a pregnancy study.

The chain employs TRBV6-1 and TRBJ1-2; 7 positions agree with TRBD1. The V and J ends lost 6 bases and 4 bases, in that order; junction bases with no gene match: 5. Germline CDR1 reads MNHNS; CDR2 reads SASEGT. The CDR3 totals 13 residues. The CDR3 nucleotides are TGTGCCAGCAGAAGGACAGGCGTCTATGGCTACACCTTC. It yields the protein CASRRTGVYGYTF.

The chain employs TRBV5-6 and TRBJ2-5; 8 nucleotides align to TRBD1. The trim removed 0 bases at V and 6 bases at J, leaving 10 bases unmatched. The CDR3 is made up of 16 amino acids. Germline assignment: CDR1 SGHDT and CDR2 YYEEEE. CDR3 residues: CASSLARGQGAQTQYF. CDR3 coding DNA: TGTGCCAGCAGCTTGGCCAGAGGGCAGGGGGCACAGACCCAGTACTTC.

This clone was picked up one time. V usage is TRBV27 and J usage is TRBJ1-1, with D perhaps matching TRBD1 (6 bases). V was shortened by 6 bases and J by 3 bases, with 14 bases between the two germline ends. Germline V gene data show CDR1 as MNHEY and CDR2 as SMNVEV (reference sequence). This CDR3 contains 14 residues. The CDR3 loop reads CASSPQGRDTEAFF. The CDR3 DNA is TGTGCCAGCAGCCCCCAGGGGCGCGACACTGAAGCTTTCTTT.

This CDR3 reads CASSTGWEQYF. Written as DNA, the CDR3 is TGTGCCAGCAGTACAGGGTGGGAGCAGTACTTC. The genes are TRBV28 and TRBJ2-7; the D gene is possibly TRBD1 (6 bases). Between the trimmed V and J ends, which lost 5 bases and 7 bases, there was a span of 9 bases. There are 11 residues in the CDR3. The germline V gene has CDR1 MDHEN and CDR2 SYDVKM.

Here the CDR3 reads CASSLGKGAPYEQYF. Here the CDR3 DNA reads TGTGCCAGCAGCTTAGGGAAGGGGGCACCCTACGAGCAGTACTTC. The rearrangement uses TRBV13 and TRBJ2-7; 7 positions match TRBD1. The CDR3 totals 15 residues. Trimming cost V 0 bases and J 2 bases; bases outside gene matches: 4. Germline V gives CDR1 PRHDT, CDR2 FYEKMQ (reference sequence).

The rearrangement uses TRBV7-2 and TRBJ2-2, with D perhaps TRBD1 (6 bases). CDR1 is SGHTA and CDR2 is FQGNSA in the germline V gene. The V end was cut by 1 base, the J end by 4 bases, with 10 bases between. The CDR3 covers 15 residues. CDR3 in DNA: TGTGCCAGCAGCTTAGTAACAGGGCCCACCGGGGAGCTGTTTTTT. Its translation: CASSLVTGPTGELFF.

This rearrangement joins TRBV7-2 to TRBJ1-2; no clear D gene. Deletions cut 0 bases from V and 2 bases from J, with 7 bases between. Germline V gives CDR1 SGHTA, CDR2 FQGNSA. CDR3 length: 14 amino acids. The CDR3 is CASSLARQNYGYTF. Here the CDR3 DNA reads TGTGCCAGCAGCTTAGCGCGACAAAACTATGGCTACACCTTC.

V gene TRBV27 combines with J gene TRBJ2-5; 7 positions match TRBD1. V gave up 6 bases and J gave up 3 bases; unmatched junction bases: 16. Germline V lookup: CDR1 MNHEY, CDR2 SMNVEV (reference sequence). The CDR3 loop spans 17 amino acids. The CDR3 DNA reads TGTGCCAGCAGCCCCCTCCGTTCCGGGACAGCCGAAGAGACCCAGTACTTC. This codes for CASSPLRSGTAEETQYF.

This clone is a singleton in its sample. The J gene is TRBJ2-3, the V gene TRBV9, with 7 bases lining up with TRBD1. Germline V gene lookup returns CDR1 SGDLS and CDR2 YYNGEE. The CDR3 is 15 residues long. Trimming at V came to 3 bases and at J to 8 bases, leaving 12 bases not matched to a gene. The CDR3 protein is CASSATGTVVRTQYF. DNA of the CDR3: TGTGCCAGCAGCGCAACCGGGACAGTCGTTCGTACGCAGTATTTT.

In DNA form, the CDR3 reads TGTGCCAGCAGCAAGGAGAGCCGGCTAGCGGGAGTGGTAGATACGCAGTATTTT. Amino acids: CASSKESRLAGVVDTQYF. The genes are TRBV11-1 and TRBJ2-3; 10 positions match TRBD2. Germline loops: CDR1 SGHAT, CDR2 FQDESV (reference sequence). With 5 bases clipped from V and 5 bases from J, the junction kept 16 bases outside the gene matches. This CDR3 region has 18 residues.

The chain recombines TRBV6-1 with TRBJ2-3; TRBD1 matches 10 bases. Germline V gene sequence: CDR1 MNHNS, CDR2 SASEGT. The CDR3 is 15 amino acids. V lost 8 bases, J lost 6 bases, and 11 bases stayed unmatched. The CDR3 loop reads CASFFGQGGTDTQYF. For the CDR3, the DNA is TGTGCCAGCTTTTTTGGACAGGGGGGTACGGATACGCAGTATTTT.

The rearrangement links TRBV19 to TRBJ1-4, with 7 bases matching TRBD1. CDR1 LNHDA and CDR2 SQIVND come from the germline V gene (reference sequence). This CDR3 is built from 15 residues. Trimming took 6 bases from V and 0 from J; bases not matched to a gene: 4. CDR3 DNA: TGTGCCAGTAGGGGACAGCTTGCAACTAATGAAAAACTGTTTTTT. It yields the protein CASRGQLATNEKLFF.

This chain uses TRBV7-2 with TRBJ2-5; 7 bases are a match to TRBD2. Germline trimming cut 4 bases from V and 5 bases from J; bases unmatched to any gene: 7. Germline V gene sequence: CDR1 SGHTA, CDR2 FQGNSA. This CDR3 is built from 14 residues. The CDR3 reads CASSSSGGVETQYF. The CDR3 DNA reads TGTGCCAGCAGCTCCTCGGGGGGAGTGGAGACCCAGTACTTC.

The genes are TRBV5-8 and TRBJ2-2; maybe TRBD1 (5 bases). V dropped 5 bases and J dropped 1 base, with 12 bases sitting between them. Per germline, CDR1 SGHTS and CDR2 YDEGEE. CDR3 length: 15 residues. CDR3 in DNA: TGTGCCAGCAGACGTCATACAGGGAACACCGGGGAGCTGTTTTTT. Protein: CASRRHTGNTGELFF.

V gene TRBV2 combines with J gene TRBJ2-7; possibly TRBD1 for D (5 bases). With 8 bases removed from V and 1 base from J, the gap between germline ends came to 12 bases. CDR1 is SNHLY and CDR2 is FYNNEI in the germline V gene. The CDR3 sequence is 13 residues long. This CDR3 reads CASSVQGSYEQYF. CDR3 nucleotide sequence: TGTGCCAGCTCGGTTCAGGGTTCCTACGAGCAGTACTTC.

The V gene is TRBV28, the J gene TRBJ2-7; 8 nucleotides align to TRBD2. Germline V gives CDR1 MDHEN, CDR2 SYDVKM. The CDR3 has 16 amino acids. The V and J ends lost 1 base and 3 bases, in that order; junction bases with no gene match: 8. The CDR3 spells CASSLSQPGGDYEQYF. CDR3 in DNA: TGTGCCAGCAGTTTATCGCAGCCGGGAGGGGACTACGAGCAGTACTTC.

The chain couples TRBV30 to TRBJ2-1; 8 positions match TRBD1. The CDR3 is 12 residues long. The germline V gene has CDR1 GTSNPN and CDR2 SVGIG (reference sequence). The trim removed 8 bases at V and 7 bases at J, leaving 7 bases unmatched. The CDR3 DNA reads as TGTGCCCGCAGGGGGCAACGGAATGAGCAGTTCTTC. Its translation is CARRGQRNEQFF.